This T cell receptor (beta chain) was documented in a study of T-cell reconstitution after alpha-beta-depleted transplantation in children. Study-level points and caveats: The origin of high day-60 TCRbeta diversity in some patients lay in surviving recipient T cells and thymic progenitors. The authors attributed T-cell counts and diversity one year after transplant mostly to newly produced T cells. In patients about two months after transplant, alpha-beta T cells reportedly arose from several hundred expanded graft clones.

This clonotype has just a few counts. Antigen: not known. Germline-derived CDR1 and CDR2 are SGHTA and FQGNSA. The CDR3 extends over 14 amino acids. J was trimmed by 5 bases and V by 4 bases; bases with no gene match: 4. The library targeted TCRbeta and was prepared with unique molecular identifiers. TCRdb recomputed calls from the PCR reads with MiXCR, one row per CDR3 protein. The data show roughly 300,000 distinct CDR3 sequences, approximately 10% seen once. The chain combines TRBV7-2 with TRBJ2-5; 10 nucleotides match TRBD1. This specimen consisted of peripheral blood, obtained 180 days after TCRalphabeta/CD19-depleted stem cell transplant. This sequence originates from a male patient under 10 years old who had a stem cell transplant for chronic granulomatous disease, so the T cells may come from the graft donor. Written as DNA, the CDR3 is TGTGCCAGCAGCTATGACAGGGGGCGGGAGACCCAGTACTTC. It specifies CASSYDRGRETQYF. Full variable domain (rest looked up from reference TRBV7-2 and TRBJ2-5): GAGVSQSPSNKVTEKGKDVELRCDPISGHTALYWYRQSLGQGLEFLIYFQGNSAPDKSGLPSDRFSAERTGGSVSTLTIQRTQQEDSAVYLCASSYDRGRETQYFGPGTRLLVL.